Shown below are 26 T cell receptor beta chains from a single sample sequenced in a study of CD8+ T cells in alopecia areata. The treatment is: oral pan-JAK inhibitor, 5-10 mg twice daily. Reverse transcription of extracted RNA yielded cDNA, which provided the sequencing template. Measured with immunoSEQ multiplex PCR; TCRdb has only the in-frame clones, and not every one. The sample shows roughly 110,000 clones, 56% of them seen only once. The sequencing here drew on CD4+ T cells sorted from blood, taken at week 24, from a patient treated with tofacitinib. The receptor source for this set is a human donor with alopecia areata.

This sequence joins TRBV7-2 and TRBJ1-2; 8 nucleotides match TRBD1. V gave up 6 bases and J gave up 7 bases; unmatched junction bases: 16. The CDR3 runs to 16 residues. Germline values: CDR1 SGHTA, CDR2 FQGNSA. The DNA of the CDR3 is TGTGCCAGCAGGTTCGACAGGGGTTCGGGAACTACTGGCTACACCTTC. Protein: CASRFDRGSGTTGYTF.

The chain has TRBV19 and TRBJ1-6; the D gene is possibly TRBD1 (6 bases). V was shortened by 5 bases and J by 10 bases, with 15 bases between the two germline ends. The CDR3 loop spans 14 amino acids. Germline loops: CDR1 LNHDA, CDR2 SQIVND (reference sequence). CDR3 DNA: TGTGCCAGTAGTCCCCCAGGGGAACGATCACCCCTCCACTTT. This gives the protein CASSPPGERSPLHF.

The chain carries TRBV10-3 and TRBJ1-1; D unresolved. Germline lookup yields CDR1 ENHRY and CDR2 SYGVKD. This CDR3 region has 13 residues. Trimming took 4 bases from V and 1 from J, leaving 7 bases between them. The DNA for the CDR3 is TGTGCCATCAGTGGACTTGGGAACACTGAAGCTTTCTTT. Its protein is CAISGLGNTEAFF.

This clone has only a few counts. The chain employs TRBV2 and TRBJ2-7; 8 nucleotides align to TRBD1. Trimming took 4 bases from V and 6 from J; bases not matched to a gene: 5. CDR1 SNHLY and CDR2 FYNNEI come from the germline V gene. This CDR3 region has 13 residues. In DNA, the CDR3 is TGTGCCAGCAGTGGACAGGGGTCGGGCGAGCAGTACTTC. It specifies CASSGQGSGEQYF.

By sample share, this clone is medium-sized (0.01 to 0.1%). The gene calls are TRBV29-1 and TRBJ2-3; 9 bases agree with TRBD1. This CDR3 has 12 residues. CDR1 is SQVTM and CDR2 is ANQGSEA in the germline V gene. V lost 5 bases, J lost 4 bases, and 1 base stayed unmatched. Here the CDR3 reads CSVRTGADTQYF. DNA for the CDR3: TGCAGCGTTAGGACAGGGGCAGATACGCAGTATTTT.

This sequence joins TRBV6-5 and TRBJ1-2; 8 bases are shared with TRBD1. The CDR3 runs 15 residues. Per germline, CDR1 MNHEY and CDR2 SVGAGI. The V and J ends lost 6 bases and 3 bases, in that order; junction bases with no gene match: 9. CDR3 loop: CASSSDRERDYGYTF. The CDR3 DNA reads TGTGCCAGCAGCTCGGACAGGGAGAGGGACTATGGCTACACCTTC.

This sequence joins TRBV30 and TRBJ1-2; D is undetermined. Germline V gene lookup returns CDR1 GTSNPN and CDR2 SVGIG (reference sequence). CDR3 length: 14 residues. V lost 1 base to trimming and J lost 4 bases, with 13 bases between them. The CDR3 bases are TGTGCCTGGAGTGCTGCAGCACCTATCTATGGCTACACCTTC. Its translation is CAWSAAAPIYGYTF.

This clone showed up just a few times. This sequence joins TRBV7-2 and TRBJ2-1, with 11 bases that match TRBD2. Germline V gene lookup returns CDR1 SGHTA and CDR2 FQGNSA. This CDR3 is built from 16 residues. With 5 bases clipped from V and 5 bases from J, the junction kept 8 bases outside the gene matches. CDR3 sequence reads: CASSRAGTSGDNEQFF. The CDR3, as DNA: TGTGCCAGCAGCAGGGCCGGGACTAGCGGTGACAATGAGCAGTTCTTC.

The CDR3 spells CAISESYSSGMGEKLFF. The CDR3 DNA follows: TGTGCCATCAGTGAGTCTTATTCGTCGGGGATGGGAGAAAAACTGTTTTTT. The chain combines TRBV10-3 with TRBJ1-4, with D unclear. The CDR3 loop spans 17 amino acids. Trimming cost V 0 bases and J 8 bases, with 19 bases left between them. Germline CDR1 reads ENHRY; CDR2 reads SYGVKD.

The V gene is TRBV30, the J gene TRBJ1-6, with 7 bases fitting TRBD1. The CDR3 length is 16 residues. V gave up 7 bases and J gave up 5 bases; unmatched junction bases: 14. Germline-derived CDR1 and CDR2 are GTSNPN and SVGIG (reference sequence). This CDR3 is CALLTGKIVNNSPLHF. The CDR3, as DNA: TGTGCCTTACTGACAGGGAAGATAGTGAATAATTCACCCCTCCACTTT.

This clone was detected only a few times. The chain uses TRBV4-3 and TRBJ1-4; 7 nucleotides agree with TRBD1. The CDR3 has 16 residues. J lost 2 bases, V lost 4 bases, and 7 bases had no gene match. Germline V gene lookup returns CDR1 LGHNA and CDR2 YSLEER. The CDR3: CASSLRATGTNEKLFF. The CDR3 DNA follows: TGCGCCAGCAGCCTAAGGGCGACAGGGACTAATGAAAAACTGTTTTTT.

The J gene is TRBJ2-5, the V gene TRBV7-2, with 9 bases lining up with TRBD1. Looked up from germline, CDR1 is SGHTA and CDR2 is FQGNSA. V lost 6 bases and J lost 6; bases outside the gene matches: 5. CDR3 length: 13 residues. The chain's CDR3 is CASSQDRGQTQYF. The CDR3, as DNA: TGTGCCAGCAGTCAGGACAGGGGACAGACCCAGTACTTC.

This clone was seen once. The rearrangement uses TRBV25-1 and TRBJ1-1; tentative D call: TRBD1 (5 bases). Germline lookup yields CDR1 MGHDK and CDR2 SYGVNS. The CDR3 spans 15 residues. V dropped 3 bases and J dropped 6 bases, with 17 bases sitting between them. This CDR3 reads CASSDQGGAISEAFF. The CDR3 region has the DNA TGTGCCAGCAGTGATCAGGGCGGGGCAATCTCTGAAGCTTTCTTT.

The chain couples TRBV5-1 to TRBJ2-1; the D call may be TRBD1 or TRBD2 (5 bases each). CDR1 and CDR2 (germline): SGHRS, YFSETQ. The germline V and J ends were trimmed by 5 bases and 10 bases, with 19 bases remaining between them. The CDR3 length is 14 residues. Here the CDR3 reads CASRLIPGPGEQFF. The CDR3 region has the DNA TGCGCCAGCAGACTAATTCCGGGACCGGGGGAGCAGTTCTTC.

The chain recombines TRBV25-1 with TRBJ2-7; D is ambiguous. In germline, CDR1 is MGHDK, CDR2 SYGVNS. The V gene lost 5 bases and the J gene lost 0 bases, with 14 bases spanning the gap. This CDR3 is 15 amino acids long. The CDR3 DNA follows: TGTGCCAGCAGTCACGCGTTGGCAAGCTCCTACGAGCAGTACTTC. Protein sequence: CASSHALASSYEQYF.

V and J are TRBV6-1 and TRBJ2-7; perhaps TRBD1 as D (6 bases). Germline assignment: CDR1 MNHNS and CDR2 SASEGT. Between the trimmed V and J ends, which lost 7 bases and 6 bases, there was a span of 22 bases. The CDR3 runs to 15 residues. The CDR3 spells CASNPLNRDPGEQYF. The CDR3 DNA sequence: TGTGCCAGCAACCCACTGAACAGGGACCCGGGCGAGCAGTACTTC.

The chain has TRBV27 and TRBJ1-6, with D tentatively TRBD1 (6 bases). CDR1 and CDR2 from the germline V gene are MNHEY and SMNVEV (reference sequence). The CDR3 is 17 residues long. With 0 bases removed from V and 7 bases from J, the gap between germline ends came to 16 bases. The CDR3 region has the DNA TGTGCCAGCAGTTTATCGATCCAGTGGGGGGCCAATTCACCCCTCCACTTT. This sequence encodes CASSLSIQWGANSPLHF.

This clone was seen a single time. V is TRBV2 and J is TRBJ1-1; a possible D gene is TRBD1 (5 bases). Trimming removed 8 bases at V and 4 bases at J, with 17 bases between. Germline values: CDR1 SNHLY, CDR2 FYNNEI. The CDR3 extends over 14 amino acids. The CDR3 loop reads CASLPSGGSTEAFF. CDR3 nucleotide sequence: TGTGCCAGCTTACCTTCGGGGGGGAGCACTGAAGCTTTCTTT. The full variable domain, rest sourced from reference TRBV2 and TRBJ1-1, is EPEVTQTPSHQVTQMGQEVILRCVPISNHLYFYWYRQILGQKVEFLVSFYNNEISEKSEIFDDQFSVERPDGSNFTLKIRSTKLEDSAMYFCASLPSGGSTEAFFGQGTRLTVV.

The chain uses TRBV7-2 and TRBJ1-3; 7 nucleotides align to TRBD1. The CDR3 runs 14 residues. CDR1 is SGHTA, CDR2 FQGNSA, per germline. After removal of 5 bases from V and 0 bases from J, the junction contained 1 base not matched to a gene. The CDR3 spells CASSRDSSGNTIYF. The CDR3 nucleotides read TGTGCCAGCAGCCGGGACAGCTCTGGAAACACCATATATTTT.

This clone was recorded a few times. The V and J genes are TRBV5-1 and TRBJ2-3, with D unclear. Deletions cut 0 bases from V and 2 bases from J, with 10 bases between. The germline V gene encodes CDR1 SGHRS and CDR2 YFSETQ. This CDR3 is 15 amino acids long. The CDR3 here is CASSLGYLPTDTQYF. Written as DNA, the CDR3 is TGCGCCAGCAGCTTGGGATACCTCCCCACAGATACGCAGTATTTT.

The DNA of the CDR3 is TGTGCCAGCAGCTCATATACAGGGATGAATTCACCCCTCCACTTT. Its translation is CASSSYTGMNSPLHF. V and J are TRBV7-2 and TRBJ1-6, with a possible D match to TRBD1 (6 bases). CDR3 length equals 15 residues. The V gene's germline CDR1 is SGHTA and CDR2 FQGNSA. V lost 4 bases, J lost 7 bases, and 14 bases lay in between.

This clone showed up just a few times. This sequence joins TRBV19 and TRBJ1-1; 9 bases fit TRBD1. Unmatched junction bases numbered 9, after V lost 6 bases and J lost 4 bases. Germline assignment: CDR1 LNHDA and CDR2 SQIVND (reference sequence). The CDR3 extends over 15 amino acids. The DNA for the CDR3 is TGTGCCAGTAGGGAACAGGGGGCGAGGATCACTGAAGCTTTCTTT. Amino acids: CASREQGARITEAFF.

The V and J genes are TRBV6-5 and TRBJ1-6; 7 bases match TRBD1. Germline V CDR1 and CDR2: MNHEY, SVGAGI. CDR3 length: 15 amino acids. V shed 5 bases, J shed 13 bases, and the junction held 14 bases outside the gene matches. The CDR3 here is CASSREGGTARPLHF. The CDR3 bases are TGTGCCAGCAGTCGGGAGGGGGGGACAGCGCGGCCCCTCCACTTT.

CDR3 nucleotides: TGCAGCGTTTTATGGGGACTAGTGAACACTGAAGCTTTCTTT. Protein sequence: CSVLWGLVNTEAFF. The V call is TRBV29-1, the J call TRBJ1-1; D is possibly TRBD1 (5 bases). The CDR3 runs 14 residues. With 5 bases removed from V and 0 bases from J, the gap between germline ends came to 13 bases. Germline V gives CDR1 SQVTM, CDR2 ANQGSEA.

The V call is TRBV19, the J call TRBJ1-5; unclear D gene. V gave up 4 bases and J gave up 0 bases, with 13 bases separating them. Germline V gene data show CDR1 as LNHDA and CDR2 as SQIVND (reference sequence). There are 16 residues in the CDR3. DNA of the CDR3: TGTGCCAGTAGTAGCCCAGCGGGGTATAGCAATCAGCCCCAGCATTTT. Protein product: CASSSPAGYSNQPQHF.

The V gene is TRBV5-1, the J gene TRBJ2-2, with D tentatively TRBD2 (6 bases). V lost 0 bases, J lost 5 bases, and 14 bases lay in between. In germline, CDR1 is SGHRS, CDR2 YFSETQ. CDR3 size: 16 residues. The CDR3 DNA reads as TGCGCCAGCAGCTTGGTGAGGGGACTTCCTACCGGGGAGCTGTTTTTT. This sequence encodes CASSLVRGLPTGELFF.